The 8 T cell receptor beta chains below were found in one sample sequenced in a study of T-cell reconstitution after alpha-beta-depleted transplantation in children. Researchers prepared the TCRbeta library using unique molecular identifiers, the study reports. TCRdb reprocessed the PCR reads with MiXCR, giving one entry per CDR3 protein. Among around 600,000 distinct CDR3 sequences, roughly 17% were seen once, and the ten largest hold 0.8% to 1.1%. The sample here was PBMCs from the stem cell graft donor, taken from the stem cell graft. The source is a human donor who donated a stem cell graft to a child with acute myeloid leukemia.

This chain connects TRBV5-5 to TRBJ2-1; D gene uncertain. Germline CDR1 reads SGHKS; CDR2 reads YYEKEE (reference sequence). Trimming took off 4 bases at V and 6 bases at J, with 17 bases between the two ends. This CDR3 has 15 residues. CDR3 amino acids: CASSPQVGISNEQFF. CDR3 DNA: TGTGCCAGCAGCCCCCAGGTGGGGATTAGCAATGAGCAGTTCTTC.

In this sample, this clonotype turned up many times. The chain couples TRBV27 to TRBJ2-7; D is uncertain. Trimming removed 5 bases from V and 6 bases from J, with 11 bases in between. Germline V gene sequence: CDR1 MNHEY, CDR2 SMNVEV (reference sequence). The CDR3 runs to 12 residues. This CDR3 is CASSVPSGEQYF. The CDR3 DNA follows: TGTGCCAGCAGTGTTCCCTCCGGCGAGCAGTACTTC.

CDR3 in amino acids: CASSLAGGAGQPQHF. Here the CDR3 DNA reads TGTGCCAGCAGCTTAGCAGGGGGGGCAGGCCAGCCCCAGCATTTT. The chain is built from TRBV7-2 and TRBJ1-5; D is possibly TRBD1 (6 bases). V lost 0 bases and J lost 7, with 13 bases in between. Germline loops: CDR1 SGHTA, CDR2 FQGNSA. The CDR3 has 15 amino acids.

In this sample, this clonotype turned up a few times. The chain combines TRBV20-1 with TRBJ2-7; TRBD2 agrees at 12 bases. Germline V gives CDR1 DFQATT, CDR2 SNEGSKA (reference sequence). V lost 5 bases to trimming and J lost 6 bases; unmatched junction nucleotides: 2. The CDR3 runs to 12 residues. CDR3 sequence reads: CSALAGGIEQYF. In DNA form, the CDR3 reads TGCAGTGCTCTAGCGGGGGGGATCGAGCAGTACTTC.

This chain connects TRBV5-6 to TRBJ1-5; a weak D match, TRBD1 (5 bases). The CDR3 is made up of 13 amino acids. V was cut by 0 bases and J by 12 bases, with 13 bases left in between. Germline CDR1 and CDR2: SGHDT and YYEEEE. DNA for the CDR3: TGTGCCAGCAGCTTGGGAGGGGTAAGGGGCCAGCATTTT. Amino acid sequence: CASSLGGVRGQHF.

This clonotype has only a few counts. V gene TRBV5-6 combines with J gene TRBJ2-3, with 7 positions matching TRBD1. Germline loops: CDR1 SGHDT, CDR2 YYEEEE. J was trimmed by 3 bases and V by 4 bases; bases with no gene match: 17. The CDR3 covers 18 residues. CDR3 amino acids: CASSLRKHRGWGTDTQYF. Here the CDR3 DNA reads TGTGCCAGCAGCCTGCGGAAGCACAGGGGATGGGGAACAGATACGCAGTATTTT.

This clonotype has a handful of counts. This chain uses TRBV18 with TRBJ1-1, with 7 bases identical to TRBD1. This CDR3 region has 14 residues. V trimming: 3 bases; J trimming: 6 bases; junction bases outside the gene matches: 7. Germline CDR1 reads KGHSH; CDR2 reads LQKENI. CDR3 bases: TGTGCCAGCTCACCTGACAGGGAGTGGGCTGAAGCTTTCTTT. Residues: CASSPDREWAEAFF. The whole variable domain, filled in from reference TRBV18 and TRBJ1-1, reads NAGVMQNPRHLVRRRGQEARLRCSPMKGHSHVYWYRQLPEEGLKFMVYLQKENIIDESGMPKERFSAEFPKEGPSILRIQQVVRGDSAAYFCASSPDREWAEAFFGQGTRLTVV.

This clonotype was counted at least ten times. V is TRBV12-3 or TRBV12-4 and J is TRBJ2-7; D is possibly TRBD1 (5 bases). Deletions cut 6 bases from V and 2 bases from J, with 11 bases between. The CDR3 sequence is 13 residues long. The CDR3 reads CASSPDSTYEQYF. CDR3 in DNA: TGTGCCAGCAGCCCTGACAGTACCTACGAGCAGTACTTC.